This T cell receptor (beta chain) originates from a study of T-cell reconstitution after alpha-beta-depleted transplantation in children. Study results and caveats: The high TCRbeta diversity at day 60 in some patients came from surviving recipient T cells and thymic progenitors. Several hundred rapidly expanded clones from non-depleted graft cells reportedly supplied alpha-beta T cells about two months post-transplant. From newly produced T cells came most of the T-cell counts and diversity one year after transplant.

Trimming cost V 0 bases and J 3 bases, with 12 bases left between them. The CDR3 spans 15 residues. Germline CDR1 is DFQATT and CDR2 is SNEGSKA (reference sequence). TCRbeta library construction was performed incorporating unique molecular identifiers. TCRdb fed the PCR reads into MiXCR, producing one record per CDR3 protein. The profile covers 500,000 to 650,000 distinct CDR3 sequences, with 9.5% to 12% appearing a single time and 14% taken by the ten largest. A few counts support this clonotype. Antigen: not known. Sample: PBMCs, mostly from graft donor cells, taken 180 days after TCRalphabeta/CD19-depleted stem cell transplant. The rearrangement uses TRBV20-1 and TRBJ1-3; perhaps TRBD1 as D (5 bases). The receptor's source is a female patient aged 2-9 years who had a stem cell transplant for aplastic anemia, so the T cells may come from the graft donor. DNA of the CDR3: TGCAGTGCTAGAGACCAGGGTTTATTTGGAAACACCATATATTTT. This encodes CSARDQGLFGNTIYF.